The clone carrying this T cell receptor (beta chain) was observed once. Its cognate antigen is unknown. The data were obtained in a study of brain T cells in children with intractable seizures. This CDR3 contains 17 residues. The V end was cut by 0 bases, the J end by 5 bases, with 22 bases between. CDR1 is GTSNPN and CDR2 is SVGIG in the germline V gene (reference sequence). Sequenced by immunoSEQ multiplex PCR; TCRdb stores in-frame clones only, minus some. Of hundreds of thousands of clones listed, roughly 93% were seen once; the top ten hold under 7%. The time point denotes: blood from clinic visit 5 months post-surgery; TSC patient then seizure free. The sequenced cases were selected for having the highest brain T cell transcript signatures. At least one anti-epileptic drug was given before surgery. Study-level results: Absence of clones before surgery may stem from lower sequencing depth. Only CDR3 sequence similarity suggested viral specificity, without known HCMV serostatus.

The sample here was peripheral blood, taken less than 6 months after surgery. The sequence was collected from a boy in the first two years of life with tuberous sclerosis and intractable seizures. J is TRBJ2-5 and V is TRBV30; weak D call: TRBD2 (6 bases). As DNA, the CDR3 is TGTGCCTGGAGTGTACAGCTAGCAGCGGGTTTTAAGGAGACCCAGTACTTC. It specifies CAWSVQLAAGFKETQYF.